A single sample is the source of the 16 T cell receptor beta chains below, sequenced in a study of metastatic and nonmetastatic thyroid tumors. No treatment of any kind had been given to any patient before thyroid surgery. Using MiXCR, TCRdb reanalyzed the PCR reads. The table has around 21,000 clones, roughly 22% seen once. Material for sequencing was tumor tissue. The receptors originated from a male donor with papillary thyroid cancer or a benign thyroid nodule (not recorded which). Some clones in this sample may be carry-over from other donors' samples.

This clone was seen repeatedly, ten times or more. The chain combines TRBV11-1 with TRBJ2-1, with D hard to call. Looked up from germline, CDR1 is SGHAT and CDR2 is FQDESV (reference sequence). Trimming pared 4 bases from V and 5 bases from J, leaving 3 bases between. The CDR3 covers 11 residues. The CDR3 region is CASSYNNEQFF. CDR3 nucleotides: TGTGCCAGCAGCTATAACAATGAGCAGTTCTTC.

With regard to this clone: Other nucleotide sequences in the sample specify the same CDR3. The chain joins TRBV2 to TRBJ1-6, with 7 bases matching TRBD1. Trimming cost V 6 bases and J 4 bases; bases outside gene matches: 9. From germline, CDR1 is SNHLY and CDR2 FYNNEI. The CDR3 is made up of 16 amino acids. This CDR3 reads CASRPGGSTYNSPLHF. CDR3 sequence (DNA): TGTGCCAGCAGACCAGGGGGATCTACATATAATTCACCCCTCCACTTT.

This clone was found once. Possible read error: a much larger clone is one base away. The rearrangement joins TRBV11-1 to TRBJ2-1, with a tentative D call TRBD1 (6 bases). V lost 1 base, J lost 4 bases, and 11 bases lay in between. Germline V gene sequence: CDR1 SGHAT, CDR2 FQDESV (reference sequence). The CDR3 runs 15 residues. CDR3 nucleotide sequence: TGTGCCAGCAGCTTAGTGGGGCAGGGGTACAATGAGCAGTTCTTC. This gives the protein CASSLVGQGYNEQFF.

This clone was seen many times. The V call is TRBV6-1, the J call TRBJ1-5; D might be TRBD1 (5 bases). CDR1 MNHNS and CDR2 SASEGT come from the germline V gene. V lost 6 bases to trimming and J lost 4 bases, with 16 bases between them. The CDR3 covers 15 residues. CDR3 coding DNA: TGTGCCAGCAGGGGGGTAGGGGCTCGGAATCAGCCCCAGCATTTT. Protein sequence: CASRGVGARNQPQHF.

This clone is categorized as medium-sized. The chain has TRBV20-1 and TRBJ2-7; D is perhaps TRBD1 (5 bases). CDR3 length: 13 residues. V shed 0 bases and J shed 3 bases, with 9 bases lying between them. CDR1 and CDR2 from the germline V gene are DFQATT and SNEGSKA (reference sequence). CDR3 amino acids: CSARDFQGYEQYF. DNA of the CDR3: TGCAGTGCTAGAGATTTCCAGGGCTACGAGCAGTACTTC.

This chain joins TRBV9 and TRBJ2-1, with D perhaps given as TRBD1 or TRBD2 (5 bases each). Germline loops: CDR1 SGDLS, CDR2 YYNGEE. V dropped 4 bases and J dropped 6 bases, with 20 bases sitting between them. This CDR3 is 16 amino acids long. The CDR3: CASSPGPGSRGNEQFF. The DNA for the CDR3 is TGTGCCAGCAGCCCGGGACCGGGATCTAGGGGCAATGAGCAGTTCTTC.

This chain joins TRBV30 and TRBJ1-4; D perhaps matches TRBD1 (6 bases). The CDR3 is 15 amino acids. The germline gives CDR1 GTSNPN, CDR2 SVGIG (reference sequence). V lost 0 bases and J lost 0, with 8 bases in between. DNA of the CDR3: TGTGCCTGGAGTGTCTGGACAGCAACTAATGAAAAACTGTTTTTT. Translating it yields CAWSVWTATNEKLFF.

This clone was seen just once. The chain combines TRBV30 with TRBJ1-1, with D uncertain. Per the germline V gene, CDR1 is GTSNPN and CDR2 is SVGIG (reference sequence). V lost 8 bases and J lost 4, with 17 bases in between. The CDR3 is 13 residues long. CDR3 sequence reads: CARMSPGTTEAFF. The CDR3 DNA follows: TGTGCCCGGATGAGTCCGGGAACCACTGAAGCTTTCTTT.

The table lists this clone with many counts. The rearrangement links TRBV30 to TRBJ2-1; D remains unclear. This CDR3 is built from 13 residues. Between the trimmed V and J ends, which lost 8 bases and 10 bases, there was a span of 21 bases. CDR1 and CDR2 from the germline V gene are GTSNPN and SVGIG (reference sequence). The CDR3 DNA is TGTGCCAGTGAAGGGCTACCTAAACGAGAGCAGTTCTTC. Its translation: CASEGLPKREQFF.

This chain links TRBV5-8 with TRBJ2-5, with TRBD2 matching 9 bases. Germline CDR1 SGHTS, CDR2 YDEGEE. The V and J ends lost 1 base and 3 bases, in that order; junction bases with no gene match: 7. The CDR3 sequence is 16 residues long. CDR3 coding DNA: TGTGCCAGCAGCTTGATGTACCTAGCGGGGAAAGAGACCCAGTACTTC. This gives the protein CASSLMYLAGKETQYF.

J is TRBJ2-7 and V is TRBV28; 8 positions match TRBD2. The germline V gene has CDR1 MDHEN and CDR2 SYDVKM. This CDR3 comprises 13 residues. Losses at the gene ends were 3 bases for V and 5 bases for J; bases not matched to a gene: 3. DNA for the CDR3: TGTGCCAGCAGTTTCGGGGGGGCCAACGAGCAGTACTTC. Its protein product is CASSFGGANEQYF.

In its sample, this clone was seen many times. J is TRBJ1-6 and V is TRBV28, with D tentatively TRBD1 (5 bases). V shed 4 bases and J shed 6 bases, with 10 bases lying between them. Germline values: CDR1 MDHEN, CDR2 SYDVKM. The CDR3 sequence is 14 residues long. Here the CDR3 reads CASSYGTANSPLHF. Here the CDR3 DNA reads TGTGCCAGCAGTTACGGGACGGCTAATTCACCCCTCCACTTT.

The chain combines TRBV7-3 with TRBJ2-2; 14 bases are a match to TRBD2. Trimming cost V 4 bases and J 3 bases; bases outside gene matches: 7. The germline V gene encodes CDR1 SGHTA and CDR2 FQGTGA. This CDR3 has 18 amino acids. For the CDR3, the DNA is TGTGCCAGCAGCTCTGGGACTAGCGGGAGAGGGTACACCGGGGAGCTGTTTTTT. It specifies CASSSGTSGRGYTGELFF. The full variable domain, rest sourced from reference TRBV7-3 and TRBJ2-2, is GAGVSQTPSNKVTEKGKYVELRCDPISGHTALYWYRQSLGQGPEFLIYFQGTGAADDSGLPNDRFFAVRPEGSVSTLKIQRTERGDSAVYLCASSSGTSGRGYTGELFFGEGSRLTVL.

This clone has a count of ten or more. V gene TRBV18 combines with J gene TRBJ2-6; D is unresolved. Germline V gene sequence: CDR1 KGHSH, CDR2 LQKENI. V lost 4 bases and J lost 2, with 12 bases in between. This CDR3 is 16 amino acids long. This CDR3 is CASSLSGSPGANVLTF. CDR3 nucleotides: TGTGCCAGCTCACTAAGTGGTAGCCCTGGGGCCAACGTCCTGACTTTC.

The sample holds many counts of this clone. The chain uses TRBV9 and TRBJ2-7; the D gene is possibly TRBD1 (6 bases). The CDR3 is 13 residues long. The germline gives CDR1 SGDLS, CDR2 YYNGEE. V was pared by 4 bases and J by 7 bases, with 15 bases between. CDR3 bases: TGTGCCAGCAGCCCAGGGGTACGGGGTGAGCAGTACTTC. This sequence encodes CASSPGVRGEQYF.

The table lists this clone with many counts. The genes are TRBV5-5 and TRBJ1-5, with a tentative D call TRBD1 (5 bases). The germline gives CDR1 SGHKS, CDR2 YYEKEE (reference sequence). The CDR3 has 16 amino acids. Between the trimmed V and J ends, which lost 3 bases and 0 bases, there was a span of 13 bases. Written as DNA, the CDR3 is TGTGCCAGCAGCTCCGGGACGGATACTAGCAATCAGCCCCAGCATTTT. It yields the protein CASSSGTDTSNQPQHF.